The 30 T cell receptor beta chains given below trace back to one sample, sequenced in a study of early T cells in non-severe SARS-CoV-2 infection. TCRdb ran MiXCR on the 5' RACE reads and lists one entry per CDR3 protein. The repertoire holds over 15,000 distinct CDR3 sequences, with approximately 5.4% as singletons. Specimen: whole blood, collected at baseline. The receptors derive from an adult who was a healthcare worker with PCR-confirmed SARS-CoV-2 infection or an uninfected control (not recorded which).

This clonotype was counted a few times. This chain links TRBV7-8 with TRBJ2-1; 9 bases align to TRBD2. This CDR3 has 16 residues. V shed 2 bases and J 2 bases; nucleotides not matched to a gene: 4. Per germline, CDR1 SGHVS and CDR2 FQNEAQ. The CDR3 bases are TGTGCCAGCAGCTTAATCAGCGGGGGGACCTACAATGAGCAGTTCTTC. Translation gives CASSLISGGTYNEQFF.

Ten or more counts support this clonotype. The chain employs TRBV7-2 and TRBJ1-2, with D unresolved. V lost 0 bases, J lost 8 bases, and 10 bases lay in between. Germline CDR1 reads SGHTA; CDR2 reads FQGNSA. The CDR3 extends over 13 amino acids. The CDR3: CASSLAGSGGYTF. The CDR3 DNA follows: TGTGCCAGCAGCTTAGCAGGGTCTGGCGGCTACACCTTC.

This clonotype is termed medium-sized. V is TRBV4-3 and J is TRBJ1-3, with D hard to call. The germline V gene has CDR1 LGHNA and CDR2 YSLEER. V was shortened by 0 bases and J by 4 bases, with 19 bases between the two germline ends. The CDR3 has 18 residues. This CDR3 is CASSQESVGPMRGNTIYF. CDR3 nucleotides: TGCGCCAGCAGCCAAGAGAGCGTTGGACCGATGAGGGGAAACACCATATATTTT.

This clonotype was seen ten or more times. The chain uses TRBV21-1 and TRBJ1-3. TRBV21-1 is a pseudogene segment. This CDR3 contains 16 residues. CDR3 protein: CASISHSPNSGNTIYF. The DNA of the CDR3 is TGTGCCAGCATCTCCCACTCACCGAACTCTGGAAACACCATATATTTT.

The table lists this clonotype with many counts. The chain joins TRBV10-3 to TRBJ2-7, with a possible D match to TRBD2 (6 bases). The CDR3 runs to 14 residues. Germline loops: CDR1 ENHRY, CDR2 SYGVKD. Trimming pared 0 bases from V and 5 bases from J, leaving 11 bases between. DNA of the CDR3: TGTGCCATCAGTGAGTCGCGGGGATCGGACGAGCAGTACTTC. Translated: CAISESRGSDEQYF.

Ten or more counts support this clonotype. The chain recombines TRBV4-2 with TRBJ1-2; no clear D. Germline CDR1 reads LGHNA; CDR2 reads YNFKEQ. The CDR3 loop spans 15 amino acids. Between the trimmed V and J ends, which lost 0 bases and 9 bases, there was a span of 17 bases. As DNA, the CDR3 is TGTGCCAGCAGCCAAGATCTTCCGCCGGCTATGAGCTACACCTTC. Amino acid sequence: CASSQDLPPAMSYTF.

This clonotype occurred many times. This chain uses TRBV4-1 with TRBJ2-3, with D tentatively TRBD2 (6 bases). The CDR3 sequence is 15 residues long. Germline loops: CDR1 MGHRA, CDR2 YSYEKL. Between the trimmed V and J ends, which lost 6 bases and 1 base, there was a span of 14 bases. The CDR3 nucleotides are TGCGCCAGCAGTAACCTGCGGGGAGGCACAGATACGCAGTATTTT. This gives the protein CASSNLRGGTDTQYF.

This clonotype was detected ten times or more. The chain links TRBV5-4 to TRBJ1-6; TRBD1 aligns across 8 bases. Germline V gene lookup returns CDR1 SGHNT and CDR2 YYREEE (reference sequence). CDR3 length: 13 residues. J was trimmed by 11 bases and V by 4 bases; bases with no gene match: 5. As DNA, the CDR3 is TGTGCCAGCAGCCAAGACAGGGGCCCACCCCTCCACTTT. It is translated as CASSQDRGPPLHF. The variable domain in full, with the rest retrieved from reference TRBV5-4 and TRBJ1-6, is ETGVTQSPTHLIKTRGQQVTLRCSSQSGHNTVSWYQQALGQGPQFIFQYYREEENGRGNFPPRFSGLQFPNYSSELNVNALELDDSALYLCASSQDRGPPLHFGNGTRLTVT.

This clonotype has a count of ten or more. This chain joins TRBV19 and TRBJ1-1, with D hard to call. Germline values: CDR1 LNHDA, CDR2 SQIVND (reference sequence). CDR3 size: 15 residues. Trimming removed 3 bases from V and 1 base from J, with 12 bases in between. For the CDR3, the DNA is TGTGCCAGTAGTATTGGAAGGGTGCAGAACACTGAAGCTTTCTTT. Protein: CASSIGRVQNTEAFF.

The sample holds many counts of this clonotype. The CDR3 reads CASSYFHEQYF. In DNA, the CDR3 is TGTGCCAGCAGTTACTTCCACGAGCAGTACTTC. The chain links TRBV6-2 or TRBV6-3 to TRBJ2-7; D not certain. Germline CDR1 MNHEY, CDR2 SVGEGT. The CDR3 extends over 11 amino acids. V lost 1 base and J lost 5, with 3 bases in between.

This clonotype was found a few times. This sequence joins TRBV19 and TRBJ1-1; 7 bases are shared with TRBD1. There are 15 residues in the CDR3. V lost 4 bases, J lost 1 base, and 6 bases stayed unmatched. From germline, CDR1 is LNHDA and CDR2 SQIVND (reference sequence). CDR3 amino acids: CASSTTGAKNTEAFF. The CDR3 DNA reads TGTGCCAGTAGTACCACAGGGGCGAAGAACACTGAAGCTTTCTTT.

In its sample, this clonotype was seen many times. The V and J genes are TRBV11-2 and TRBJ2-7, with 9 bases fitting TRBD1. CDR3 length: 15 residues. Germline CDR1 SGHAT, CDR2 FQNNGV. J was trimmed by 2 bases and V by 5 bases; bases with no gene match: 7. In DNA form, the CDR3 reads TGTGCCAGCAGCCCCCCGGGGACAGGGCCCTACGAGCAGTACTTC. It is translated as CASSPPGTGPYEQYF.

The sample holds many counts of this clonotype. The gene calls are TRBV7-6 and TRBJ2-1; TRBD1 aligns across 11 bases. Germline trimming cut 5 bases from V and 9 bases from J; bases unmatched to any gene: 9. The CDR3 covers 15 residues. Germline lookup yields CDR1 SGHVS and CDR2 FNYEAQ. The CDR3 DNA sequence: TGTGCCAGCAGCCCCCGGGACAGGGGGTTCGGTGAGCAGTTCTTC. Amino acids: CASSPRDRGFGEQFF.

This clonotype has at least ten counts. This chain joins TRBV10-3 and TRBJ1-6, with D hard to call. V was trimmed by 4 bases and J by 6 bases, leaving 4 bases between them. Germline V lookup: CDR1 ENHRY, CDR2 SYGVKD. The CDR3 length is 12 residues. The CDR3 DNA sequence: TGTGCCATCAGTGCGTCTAATTCACCCCTCCACTTT. Residues: CAISASNSPLHF.

By its share, this clonotype is medium-sized (0.01 to 0.1%). V and J are TRBV5-1 and TRBJ2-1; D is possibly TRBD2 (7 bases). The CDR3 is 14 residues long. Germline assignment: CDR1 SGHRS and CDR2 YFSETQ. Trimming shortened V by 2 bases and J by 6 bases, and 12 bases separated the two germline ends. The CDR3 DNA is TGCGCCAGCAGCTTAGACGGGGGGCCCAATGAGCAGTTCTTC. Amino acids: CASSLDGGPNEQFF.

This clonotype was counted at least ten times. The gene calls are TRBV12-3 or TRBV12-4 and TRBJ1-3; possibly TRBD1 for D (5 bases). The CDR3 has 18 residues. Trimming stripped 3 bases from V and 0 bases from J, with 18 bases between. The CDR3, as DNA: TGTGCCAGCAGTTTCATATTGACAGCTGAGCGCTCTGGAAACACCATATATTTT. Translated: CASSFILTAERSGNTIYF.

By share, this clonotype counts as medium-sized. In DNA, the CDR3 is TGCAGTGCTAGAAAGGGTAGCTTTTCCACCGAGCAGTTCTTC. This encodes CSARKGSFSTEQFF. The rearrangement links TRBV20-1 to TRBJ2-1, with D hard to call. V was clipped by 2 bases and J by 10 bases, with 18 bases between them. CDR3 length: 14 residues. Germline lookup yields CDR1 DFQATT and CDR2 SNEGSKA (reference sequence).

This clonotype was found a few times. J is TRBJ2-5 and V is TRBV2, with D possibly TRBD1 on 5 matching bases. V was cut by 5 bases and J by 2 bases, with 9 bases left in between. CDR3 length equals 13 residues. Germline CDR1 and CDR2: SNHLY and FYNNEI. CDR3: CASSSSGQETQYF. CDR3 in DNA: TGTGCCAGCAGTAGTTCAGGGCAAGAGACCCAGTACTTC. Combining the CDR3 with reference TRBV2 and TRBJ2-5 gives the whole variable domain EPEVTQTPSHQVTQMGQEVILRCVPISNHLYFYWYRQILGQKVEFLVSFYNNEISEKSEIFDDQFSVERPDGSNFTLKIRSTKLEDSAMYFCASSSSGQETQYFGPGTRLLVL.

This clonotype was counted many times. This chain uses TRBV29-1 with TRBJ1-4, with D perhaps matching TRBD1 (6 bases). V lost 4 bases and J 8 bases, leaving 14 bases between the germline ends. From germline, CDR1 is SQVTM and CDR2 ANQGSEA. This CDR3 spans 13 amino acids. The CDR3 bases are TGCAGCGTTGGCAGGGGATCCGAGGAAAAACTGTTTTTT. Its translation: CSVGRGSEEKLFF.

This clonotype was observed at least ten times. The chain joins TRBV24-1 to TRBJ2-1, with 8 bases identical to TRBD1. V lost 12 bases, J lost 4 bases, and 22 bases stayed unmatched. Germline values: CDR1 KGHDR, CDR2 SFDVKD. The CDR3 is made up of 18 amino acids. The CDR3 nucleotides are TGTGCCGCCCGAGGGCGGGACAGGTCTGAGTTACCGTACAATGAGCAGTTCTTC. It encodes CAARGRDRSELPYNEQFF.

The chain combines TRBV20-1 with TRBJ2-7; a weak D match, TRBD1 (5 bases). CDR3 length equals 12 residues. Per germline, CDR1 DFQATT and CDR2 SNEGSKA (reference sequence). Trimming stripped 5 bases from V and 3 bases from J, with 11 bases between. The CDR3 nucleotides read TGCAGTGCTGCTATTACAGGCTACGAGCAGTACTTC. This sequence encodes CSAAITGYEQYF.

There are many counts of this clonotype. V and J are TRBV10-2 and TRBJ1-2; TRBD1 aligns across 10 bases. V lost 8 bases, J lost 8 bases, and 23 bases stayed unmatched. CDR3 size: 18 residues. Germline-derived CDR1 and CDR2 are WSHSY and SAAADI. The chain's CDR3 is CASRPTNAGTGEAYGYTF. The CDR3 DNA reads as TGCGCCAGCCGACCTACGAATGCCGGGACAGGGGAAGCTTACGGCTACACCTTC.

Regarding this clonotype: A clone one base away is much larger, so this may be a read error. This chain connects TRBV5-1 to TRBJ1-1; D remains ambiguous. V was shortened by 4 bases and J by 8 bases, with 15 bases between the two germline ends. CDR1 and CDR2 from the germline V gene are SGHRS and YFSETQ. The CDR3 spans 13 residues. CDR3 in DNA: TGCGCCAGCAGCCCTCGCGAGCACCTAGAAGCTTTCTTT. This sequence encodes CASSPREHLEAFF. Using reference TRBV5-1 and TRBJ1-1 for the parts outside the CDR3, the full variable domain is KAGVTQTPRYLIKTRGQQVTLSCSPISGHRSVSWYQQTPGQGLQFLFEYFSETQRNKGNFPGRFSGRQFSNSRSEMNVSTLELGDSALYLCASSPREHLEAFFGQGTRLTVV.

This clonotype appeared a few times. This chain connects TRBV6-4 to TRBJ2-1, with TRBD1 matching over 10 bases. Germline V CDR1 and CDR2: MRHNA, SNTAGT. The CDR3 runs to 14 residues. With 5 bases clipped from V and 9 bases from J, the junction kept 7 bases outside the gene matches. DNA of the CDR3: TGTGCCAGCAGTTTGGACAGGGGGAAGGGTGAGCAGTTCTTC. It yields the protein CASSLDRGKGEQFF.

This clonotype was seen a handful of times. The gene calls are TRBV14 and TRBJ2-7, with D perhaps TRBD1 (5 bases). In germline, CDR1 is SGHDN, CDR2 FVKESK. V was cut by 0 bases and J by 1 base, with 10 bases left in between. The CDR3 totals 15 residues. The CDR3: CASSQDWGRSYEQYF. The DNA for the CDR3 is TGTGCCAGCAGCCAAGACTGGGGCAGATCCTACGAGCAGTACTTC.

Concerning this clonotype: One end of the junction is discordant with germline, which a read error may explain. This chain joins TRBV29-1 and TRBJ1-4, with D tentatively TRBD1 (5 bases). CDR1 SQVTM and CDR2 ANQGSEA come from the germline V gene. CDR3 length: 14 residues. This chain's CDR3 is CSVEGTDPNEKLFF. CDR3 DNA: TGCAGCGTCGAAGGGACGGATCCTAATGAAAAACTGTTTTTT.

This clonotype occurred many times. J is TRBJ2-2 and V is TRBV18; maybe TRBD1 (6 bases). Germline V lookup: CDR1 KGHSH, CDR2 LQKENI. Trimming took off 4 bases at V and 0 bases at J, with 15 bases between the two ends. This CDR3 contains 17 residues. CDR3 DNA sequence: TGTGCCAGCTCACAGACACGACAGGCATCGAACACCGGGGAGCTGTTTTTT. Protein product: CASSQTRQASNTGELFF.

This clonotype was counted only a few times. The chain is built from TRBV19 and TRBJ2-5; the D is unclear. This CDR3 spans 13 amino acids. CDR1 is LNHDA and CDR2 is SQIVND in the germline V gene (reference sequence). V was cut by 10 bases and J by 5 bases, with 17 bases left in between. This CDR3 is CATSPRIEETQYF. The CDR3, as DNA: TGTGCCACCAGCCCCAGGATTGAGGAGACCCAGTACTTC.

This clonotype was found many times. The rearrangement uses TRBV20-1 and TRBJ1-5, with D unclear. The V end lost 3 bases, the J end lost 6 bases, and 12 bases lay between the germline ends. This CDR3 is built from 13 residues. Germline V CDR1 and CDR2: DFQATT, SNEGSKA (reference sequence). CDR3 bases: TGCAGTGCTAGTCTCGGGCTCGGTCAGCCCCAGCATTTT. It codes for CSASLGLGQPQHF.

The chain joins TRBV7-8 to TRBJ1-5; D ambiguous. CDR3 size: 16 residues. V was pared by 3 bases and J by 0 bases, with 12 bases between. Germline CDR1 and CDR2: SGHVS and FQNEAQ. The CDR3, as DNA: TGTGCCAGCAGCTTGGCTTCCAGTTATAGCAATCAGCCCCAGCATTTT. Residues: CASSLASSYSNQPQHF.